This is a list of T cell receptor beta chains from one sample in a study of Graves' ophthalmopathy and Graves' hyperthyroidism. TCRdb re-analysed the multiplex PCR reads in MiXCR, keeping a single row per CDR3 protein. This sample has 400,000 to 450,000 distinct CDR3 sequences, with around 20% found just once. The sample taken for sequencing was peripheral blood. These receptors all stem from a woman aged 18 to 35 with stable Graves' hyperthyroidism. Both conserved end residues are part of each CDR3. D genes are given only for firm matches. Part of the rows lack a size; the others show once, few, many or a class for expanded clones.

CDR3 protein | CDR3 DNA | clone size | V gene | D gene | J gene
CAWEPWDTEAFF | TGTGCCTGGGAACCATGGGACACTGAAGCTTTCTTT | - | TRBV30 | - | TRBJ1-1
CASSDSFAETQYF | TGTGCCAGCAGTGACTCATTCGCGGAGACCCAGTACTTC | many | TRBV6-5 | - | TRBJ2-5
CASSDYPLPWASGRTYEQYF | TGTGCCAGCAGTGATTACCCGTTACCCTGGGCTAGCGGGAGAACCTACGAGCAGTACTTC | many | TRBV2 | TRBD2 | TRBJ2-7
CASSDRTGNTIYF | TGTGCCAGCAGTGATCGGACAGGAAACACCATATATTTT | many | TRBV25-1 | - | TRBJ1-3
CASSSRRGGNTIYF | TGCGCCAGCAGCTCCCGAAGGGGTGGAAACACCATATATTTT | many | TRBV4-1 | - | TRBJ1-3
CASKSGNTEAFF | TGTGCCAGCAAGAGCGGGAACACTGAAGCTTTCTTT | many | TRBV27 | - | TRBJ1-1
CASSQDITGVPVETQYF | TGTGCCAGCAGCCAAGATATTACGGGGGTGCCTGTGGAGACCCAGTACTTC | - | TRBV3-1 | - | TRBJ2-5
CASSLSWYSQETQYF | TGTGCCAGCAGTTTATCTTGGTACAGCCAAGAGACCCAGTACTTC | many | TRBV27 | - | TRBJ2-5
CASSLPGTVNQPQHF | TGTGCCAGCAGTTTACCTGGGACAGTCAATCAGCCCCAGCATTTT | - | TRBV12-3/TRBV12-4 | TRBD1 | TRBJ1-5
CASSLTNPGIGYTF | TGCGCCAGCAGCTTGACGAATCCAGGGATTGGCTACACCTTC | once | TRBV5-1 | - | TRBJ1-2
CASSGLAGGSAGELFF | TGTGCCAGCAGTGGATTAGCGGGAGGTAGCGCCGGGGAGCTGTTTTTT | many | TRBV25-1 | TRBD2 | TRBJ2-2
CASADRANNQPQHF | TGTGCCAGCGCGGACAGGGCGAACAATCAGCCCCAGCATTTT | many | TRBV6-1 | TRBD1 | TRBJ1-5
CASSSGQLNQPQHF | TGTGCCAGTAGTTCTGGACAGCTTAATCAGCCCCAGCATTTT | many | TRBV19 | - | TRBJ1-5
CASFRDRGLSAGANVLTF | TGTGCTAGCTTCCGGGACAGGGGACTTTCTGCGGGGGCCAACGTCCTGACTTTC | - | TRBV12-5 | TRBD1 | TRBJ2-6
CASSYKLTGIYEQYF | TGTGCCAGCAGTTATAAATTGACAGGCATCTACGAGCAGTACTTC | - | TRBV6-2/TRBV6-3 | - | TRBJ2-7